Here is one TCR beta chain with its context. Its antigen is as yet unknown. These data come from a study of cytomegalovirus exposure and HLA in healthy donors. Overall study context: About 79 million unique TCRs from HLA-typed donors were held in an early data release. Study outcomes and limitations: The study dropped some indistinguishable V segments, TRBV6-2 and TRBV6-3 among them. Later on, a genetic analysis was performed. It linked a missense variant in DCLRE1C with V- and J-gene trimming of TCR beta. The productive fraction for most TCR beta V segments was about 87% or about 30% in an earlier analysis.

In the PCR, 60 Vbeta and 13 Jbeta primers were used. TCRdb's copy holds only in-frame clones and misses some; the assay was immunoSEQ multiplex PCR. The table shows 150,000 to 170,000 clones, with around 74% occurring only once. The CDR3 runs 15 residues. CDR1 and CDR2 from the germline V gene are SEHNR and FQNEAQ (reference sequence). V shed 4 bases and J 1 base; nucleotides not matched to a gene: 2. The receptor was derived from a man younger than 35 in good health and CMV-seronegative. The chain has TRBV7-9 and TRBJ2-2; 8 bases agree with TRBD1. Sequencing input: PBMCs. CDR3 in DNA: TGTGCCAGCAGCTGGGACAGGCAGAACACCGGGGAGCTGTTTTTT. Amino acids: CASSWDRQNTGELFF.